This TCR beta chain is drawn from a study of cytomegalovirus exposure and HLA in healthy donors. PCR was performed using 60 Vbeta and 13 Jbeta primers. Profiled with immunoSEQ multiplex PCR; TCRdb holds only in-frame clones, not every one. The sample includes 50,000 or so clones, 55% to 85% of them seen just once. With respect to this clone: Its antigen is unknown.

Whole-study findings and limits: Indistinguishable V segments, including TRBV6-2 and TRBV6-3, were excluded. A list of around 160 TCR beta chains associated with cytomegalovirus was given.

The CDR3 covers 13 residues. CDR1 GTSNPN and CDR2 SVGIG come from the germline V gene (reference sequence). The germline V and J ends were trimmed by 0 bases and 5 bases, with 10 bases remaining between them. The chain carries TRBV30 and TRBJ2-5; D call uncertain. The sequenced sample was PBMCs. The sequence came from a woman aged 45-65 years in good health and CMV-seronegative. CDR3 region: CAWSVRIRETQYF. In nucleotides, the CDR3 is TGTGCCTGGAGTGTAAGAATCCGGGAGACCCAGTACTTC. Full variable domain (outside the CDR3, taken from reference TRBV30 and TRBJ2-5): SQTIHQWPATLVQPVGSPLSLECTVEGTSNPNLYWYRQAAGRGLQLLFYSVGIGQISSEVPQNLSASRPQDRQFILSSKKLLLSDSGFYLCAWSVRIRETQYFGPGTRLLVL.